The sequence of this TCR beta chain was determined in a study of blood T cell repertoires in COVID-19. Repertoires were generated with immunoSEQ multiplex PCR, while TCRdb's copy carries only in-frame clones and drops some. The sample holds around 300,000 clones, 70% to 90% seen once. Germline V CDR1 and CDR2: LNHDA, SQIVND (reference sequence). The CDR3 covers 15 residues. The V gene lost 3 bases and the J gene lost 9 bases, with 18 bases spanning the gap. This sequence originates from a woman aged 25-40 years with active or convalescent COVID-19. Sequencing was carried out using peripheral blood. The V and J genes are TRBV19 and TRBJ1-5; D might be TRBD1 (5 bases). CDR3 loop: CASSIQNSAGRPQHF. Here the CDR3 DNA reads TGTGCCAGTAGTATTCAGAACAGTGCAGGGCGGCCCCAGCATTTT.